Each of the 25 T cell receptor beta chains below was sequenced from the same sample in a study of Graves' ophthalmopathy and Graves' hyperthyroidism. Amplified material comprised TCR beta CDR3 regions derived from RNA transcripts. A first-round RT-PCR used HTBI primers, followed by a second-round multiplex PCR. Using its own MiXCR run on the multiplex PCR reads, TCRdb lists one record per CDR3 protein. The sample includes about 210,000 distinct CDR3 sequences, just under 30% of them seen just once. The sequenced sample was peripheral blood. The source of these receptors is a man aged 50 to 60 with Graves' ophthalmopathy.

This clonotype was seen repeatedly, ten times or more. The chain carries TRBV20-1 and TRBJ2-7, with 7 nucleotides matching TRBD1. The CDR3 length is 13 residues. V lost 3 bases and J lost 4; bases outside the gene matches: 6. The germline gives CDR1 DFQATT, CDR2 SNEGSKA (reference sequence). CDR3 sequence reads: CSARGTEHYEQYF. The CDR3 DNA sequence: TGCAGTGCTAGGGGGACAGAACATTACGAGCAGTACTTC.

This clonotype has at least ten counts. This rearrangement joins TRBV4-1 to TRBJ1-5; D is unclear. With 1 base removed from V and 5 bases from J, the gap between germline ends came to 15 bases. CDR1 and CDR2 from the germline V gene are MGHRA and YSYEKL. CDR3 length: 16 amino acids. The CDR3 DNA is TGCGCCAGCAGCCAAGCCCCTCCCTCCCCCGATCAGCCCCAGCATTTT. Its protein product is CASSQAPPSPDQPQHF.

This clonotype appeared many times. The chain employs TRBV2 and TRBJ2-2; D tentatively fits TRBD1 or TRBD2 (5 bases each). The ends were cut back, 4 bases at V and 5 bases at J, with 8 bases in the middle. Per germline, CDR1 SNHLY and CDR2 FYNNEI. The CDR3 runs 13 residues. In DNA, the CDR3 is TGTGCCAGCAGTGGGGACGGGACCGGGGAGCTGTTTTTT. This sequence encodes CASSGDGTGELFF.

This clonotype was seen ten or more times. The rearrangement joins TRBV5-1 to TRBJ2-7; D remains ambiguous. The germline CDR1 and CDR2 sequences are SGHRS and YFSETQ. The CDR3 consists of 16 residues. Deletions cut 0 bases from V and 4 bases from J, with 17 bases between. CDR3 sequence (DNA): TGCGCCAGCAGCTTGGCTTCCGGCTTCCAAGGGTACGAGCAGTACTTC. It encodes CASSLASGFQGYEQYF.

V usage is TRBV6-2 or TRBV6-3 and J usage is TRBJ2-7; 7 nucleotides align to TRBD2. The CDR3 is 15 amino acids. With V trimmed by 7 bases and J by 3 bases, 12 bases remained unmatched. Germline V gene data show CDR1 as MNHEY and CDR2 as SVGEGT. CDR3 in DNA: TGTGCCAGCACTGGGGCGGCAGCGGGGATCTACGAGCAGTACTTC. Protein: CASTGAAAGIYEQYF.

There are many counts of this clonotype. The chain uses TRBV6-4 and TRBJ1-5; no reliable D call. Germline V CDR1 and CDR2: MRHNA, SNTAGT. This CDR3 has 13 residues. V lost 5 bases to trimming and J lost 3 bases, with 8 bases between them. The chain's CDR3 is CASSSDINQPQHF. The CDR3 DNA reads TGTGCCAGCAGTTCCGACATCAATCAGCCCCAGCATTTT.

This clonotype was found a few times. A much larger clone differs by one base, so this may be a read error. The chain employs TRBV6-5 and TRBJ2-7; D is undetermined. The germline gives CDR1 MNHEY, CDR2 SVGAGI. The CDR3 has 13 residues. The V end lost 2 bases, the J end lost 6 bases, and 11 bases lay between the germline ends. The CDR3 DNA is TGTGCCAGCAGTTACGTGGGTAATACCGAGCAGTACTTC. Amino acid sequence: CASSYVGNTEQYF.

This clonotype was seen at least ten times. The V gene is TRBV30, the J gene TRBJ1-6, with 9 bases identical to TRBD1. The germline V gene has CDR1 GTSNPN and CDR2 SVGIG (reference sequence). The CDR3 covers 13 residues. V trimming: 4 bases; J trimming: 8 bases; junction bases outside the gene matches: 3. CDR3 loop: CAWNRDRDSPLHF. The CDR3 DNA is TGTGCCTGGAACCGGGACAGGGATTCACCCCTCCACTTT. The full variable domain, in which reference TRBV30 and TRBJ1-6 provide the parts outside the CDR3, is SQTIHQWPATLVQPVGSPLSLECTVEGTSNPNLYWYRQAAGRGLQLLFYSVGIGQISSEVPQNLSASRPQDRQFILSSKKLLLSDSGFYLCAWNRDRDSPLHFGNGTRLTVT.

The rearrangement uses TRBV12-3 or TRBV12-4 and TRBJ2-5, with a possible D match to TRBD1 (6 bases). This CDR3 spans 14 amino acids. Trimming left V 2 bases short and J 4 bases short, with 11 bases between. The CDR3 nucleotides are TGTGCCAGCAGTTTATCTGGGGGCGGAGAGACCCAGTACTTC. Encoded protein: CASSLSGGGETQYF.

Ten or more counts support this clonotype. The chain employs TRBV13 and TRBJ2-5; tentative D call: TRBD1 (6 bases). V lost 8 bases and J 2 bases, leaving 12 bases between the germline ends. This CDR3 comprises 13 residues. Germline V lookup: CDR1 PRHDT, CDR2 FYEKMQ (reference sequence). The CDR3 sequence: CASGWTVQETQYF. In DNA, the CDR3 is TGTGCCAGCGGCTGGACAGTTCAAGAGACCCAGTACTTC.

This clonotype was counted ten times or more. The gene calls are TRBV28 and TRBJ1-1; 7 bases are a match to TRBD1. The CDR3 has 15 amino acids. Germline V CDR1 and CDR2: MDHEN, SYDVKM. With V trimmed by 7 bases and J by 2 bases, 10 bases remained unmatched. This chain's CDR3 is CASNDRGGPNTEAFF. CDR3 DNA sequence: TGTGCCAGCAACGATCGAGGGGGCCCTAACACTGAAGCTTTCTTT.

This clonotype appeared many times. V gene TRBV7-2 combines with J gene TRBJ1-6; perhaps TRBD1 as D (5 bases). This CDR3 comprises 12 residues. Germline V gene lookup returns CDR1 SGHTA and CDR2 FQGNSA. Trimming removed 7 bases from V and 13 bases from J, with 14 bases in between. CDR3 DNA: TGTGCCAGCACCGTTCCGAAGGGGCCCCTCCACTTT. It is translated as CASTVPKGPLHF.

This clonotype showed up many times. The V and J genes are TRBV28 and TRBJ2-5, with TRBD1 identical over 7 bases. The germline V gene encodes CDR1 MDHEN and CDR2 SYDVKM. The CDR3 is made up of 15 amino acids. The V gene end was trimmed by 8 bases and the J gene end by 5 bases; junction bases not matched to a gene: 14. CDR3 amino acids: CASGQVGRGSETQYF. CDR3 sequence (DNA): TGTGCCAGCGGACAGGTGGGCAGGGGCTCGGAGACCCAGTACTTC.

The V and J genes are TRBV7-3 and TRBJ1-1; 8 nucleotides agree with TRBD1. V was pared by 5 bases and J by 6 bases, with 8 bases of the junction left unmatched. The germline V gene has CDR1 SGHTA and CDR2 FQGTGA. This CDR3 is 14 amino acids long. The CDR3 sequence is CASSPGQVRSEAFF. CDR3 DNA: TGTGCCAGCAGCCCGGGACAGGTCAGGTCTGAAGCTTTCTTT.

The chain has TRBV28 and TRBJ1-5; D perhaps matches TRBD1 (6 bases). Trimming took 6 bases from V and 7 from J, leaving 19 bases between them. The CDR3 loop spans 15 amino acids. The germline V gene has CDR1 MDHEN and CDR2 SYDVKM. The CDR3 nucleotides read TGTGCCAGCAGCCCCTGGACAGCGGGCTCCCAGCCCCAGCATTTT. This gives the protein CASSPWTAGSQPQHF. The variable domain in full, with the rest retrieved from reference TRBV28 and TRBJ1-5, is DVKVTQSSRYLVKRTGEKVFLECVQDMDHENMFWYRQDPGLGLRLIYFSYDVKMKEKGDIPEGYSVSREKKERFSLILESASTNQTSMYLCASSPWTAGSQPQHFGDGTRLSIL.

This clonotype was recorded at least ten times. The rearrangement uses TRBV25-1 and TRBJ1-1; D uncertain. CDR3 length: 11 residues. Per the germline V gene, CDR1 is MGHDK and CDR2 is SYGVNS. Trimming left V 7 bases short and J 5 bases short, with 8 bases between. CDR3 in amino acids: CASIGGTEAFF. The CDR3 DNA sequence: TGTGCCAGCATTGGTGGGACTGAAGCTTTCTTT.

At least ten counts were recorded for this clonotype. The chain joins TRBV28 to TRBJ2-7; the D is unclear. Deletions cut 2 bases from V and 4 bases from J, with 6 bases between. Germline-derived CDR1 and CDR2 are MDHEN and SYDVKM. This CDR3 is 12 amino acids long. The CDR3 DNA sequence: TGTGCCAGCAGTTTACTGCTATACGAGCAGTACTTC. Protein sequence: CASSLLLYEQYF.

In this sample, this clonotype turned up many times. The chain has TRBV24-1 and TRBJ2-5; 7 bases match TRBD1. Germline CDR1 and CDR2: KGHDR and SFDVKD. This CDR3 has 15 residues. V lost 3 bases, J lost 3 bases, and 6 bases stayed unmatched. The CDR3 DNA reads as TGTGCCACCAGTGATACCGGGACAGCGAAAGAGACCCAGTACTTC. Translation gives CATSDTGTAKETQYF.

Many counts were recorded for this clonotype. The chain links TRBV11-1 to TRBJ2-7, with D uncertain. Germline CDR1 reads SGHAT; CDR2 reads FQDESV (reference sequence). The V gene lost 0 bases and the J gene lost 3 bases, with 9 bases spanning the gap. The CDR3 runs 14 residues. In DNA form, the CDR3 reads TGTGCCAGCAGCTTAGCGATACAGTACTACGAGCAGTACTTC. It codes for CASSLAIQYYEQYF.

There are many counts of this clonotype. The chain links TRBV29-1 to TRBJ1-3; D ambiguous. Germline CDR1 and CDR2: SQVTM and ANQGSEA. This CDR3 has 13 amino acids. The germline V and J ends were trimmed by 2 bases and 0 bases, with 5 bases remaining between them. CDR3 nucleotides: TGCAGCGTTGAATCGGGCTCTGGAAACACCATATATTTT. Its translation is CSVESGSGNTIYF.

This clonotype was seen a few times. The rearrangement links TRBV12-3 or TRBV12-4 to TRBJ1-1, with D perhaps matching TRBD1 (6 bases). V lost 5 bases, J lost 6 bases, and 13 bases lay in between. This CDR3 spans 13 amino acids. CDR3 residues: CASSGPGGSEAFF. The CDR3 nucleotides read TGTGCCAGCAGTGGGCCCGGGGGCTCTGAAGCTTTCTTT.

The chain links TRBV6-4 to TRBJ2-2; D gene ambiguous. V was cut by 2 bases and J by 4 bases, with 8 bases left in between. The CDR3 contains 14 residues. Germline assignment: CDR1 MRHNA and CDR2 SNTAGT. The CDR3 DNA sequence: TGTGCCAGCAGTGACACGGCCAGCACCGGGGAGCTGTTTTTT. Amino acid sequence: CASSDTASTGELFF.

This clonotype was recorded at least ten times. The rearrangement links TRBV25-1 to TRBJ1-5; D call uncertain. This CDR3 is 13 amino acids long. V lost 5 bases and J 4 bases, leaving 9 bases between the germline ends. Germline CDR1 reads MGHDK; CDR2 reads SYGVNS. CDR3: CASSTGSNQPQHF. The DNA of the CDR3 is TGTGCCAGCAGTACGGGGAGTAATCAGCCCCAGCATTTT.

This clonotype was seen ten or more times. J is TRBJ2-5 and V is TRBV9; TRBD2 aligns across 7 bases. Germline-derived CDR1 and CDR2 are SGDLS and YYNGEE. CDR3 length equals 17 residues. J lost 4 bases, V lost 0 bases, and 12 bases had no gene match. The CDR3 nucleotides read TGTGCCAGCAGCGTAGCCGGCGGGAGAGGCCTCGCAGAGACCCAGTACTTC. Encoded protein: CASSVAGGRGLAETQYF.

The CDR3 nucleotides read TGTGCCAGCAGTGAAGAAGAGGCGAGGGGGCGCGAGCAGTACTTC. Translating it yields CASSEEEARGREQYF. The V and J genes are TRBV6-1 and TRBJ2-7; TRBD1 matches at 7 bases. Per germline, CDR1 MNHNS and CDR2 SASEGT. V shed 1 base and J 6 bases; nucleotides not matched to a gene: 9. The CDR3 length is 15 residues.